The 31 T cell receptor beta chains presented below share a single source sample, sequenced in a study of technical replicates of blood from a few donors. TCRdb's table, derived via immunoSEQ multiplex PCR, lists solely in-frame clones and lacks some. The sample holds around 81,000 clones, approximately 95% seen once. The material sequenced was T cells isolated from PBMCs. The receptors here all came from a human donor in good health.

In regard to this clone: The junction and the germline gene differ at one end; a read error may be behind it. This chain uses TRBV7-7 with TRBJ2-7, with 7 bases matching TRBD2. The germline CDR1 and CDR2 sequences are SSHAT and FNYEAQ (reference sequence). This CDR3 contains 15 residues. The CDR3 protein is CASSFGTTASYEQYF. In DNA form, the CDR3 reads TGTGCTAGCAGCTTCGGGACTACAGCATCCTACGAGCAGTACTTC.

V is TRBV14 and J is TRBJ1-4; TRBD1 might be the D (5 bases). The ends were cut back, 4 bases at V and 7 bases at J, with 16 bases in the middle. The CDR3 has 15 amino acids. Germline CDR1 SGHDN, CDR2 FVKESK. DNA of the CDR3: TGTGCCAGCAGCCTCTACCCCTCGGGGGGTGAAAAACTGTTTTTT. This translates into CASSLYPSGGEKLFF.

DNA of the CDR3: TGTGCCAGTATGATAGGACAGGGAGCCTACGAGCAGTACTTC. This codes for CASMIGQGAYEQYF. This chain joins TRBV19 and TRBJ2-7, with 8 bases fitting TRBD1. The CDR3 runs 14 residues. Germline CDR1 reads LNHDA; CDR2 reads SQIVND (reference sequence). V trimming: 7 bases; J trimming: 2 bases; junction bases outside the gene matches: 7.

This chain's CDR3 is CASSLAGFEETQYF. In DNA form, the CDR3 reads TGCGCCAGCAGCTTGGCAGGCTTTGAAGAGACCCAGTACTTC. This rearrangement joins TRBV5-1 to TRBJ2-5, with no clear D. Germline V lookup: CDR1 SGHRS, CDR2 YFSETQ. Trimming took off 0 bases at V and 3 bases at J, with 9 bases between the two ends. The CDR3 consists of 14 residues.

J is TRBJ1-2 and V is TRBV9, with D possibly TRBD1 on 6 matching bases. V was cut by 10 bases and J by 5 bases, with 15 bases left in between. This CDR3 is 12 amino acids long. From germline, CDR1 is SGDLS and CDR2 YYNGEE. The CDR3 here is CASNQQGYGYTF. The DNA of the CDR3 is TGTGCCTCAAATCAACAGGGTTATGGCTACACCTTC. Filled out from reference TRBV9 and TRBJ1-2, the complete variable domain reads DSGVTQTPKHLITATGQRVTLRCSPRSGDLSVYWYQQSLDQGLQFLIQYYNGEERAKGNILERFSAQQFPDLHSELNLSSLELGDSALYFCASNQQGYGYTFGSGTRLTVV.

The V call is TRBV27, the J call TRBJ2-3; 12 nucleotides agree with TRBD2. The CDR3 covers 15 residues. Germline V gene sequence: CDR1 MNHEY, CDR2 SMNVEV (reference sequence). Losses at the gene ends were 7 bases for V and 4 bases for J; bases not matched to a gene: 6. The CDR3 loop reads CASNLLAGGSDTQYF. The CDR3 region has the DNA TGTGCCAGCAACCTACTAGCGGGAGGTTCAGATACGCAGTATTTT.

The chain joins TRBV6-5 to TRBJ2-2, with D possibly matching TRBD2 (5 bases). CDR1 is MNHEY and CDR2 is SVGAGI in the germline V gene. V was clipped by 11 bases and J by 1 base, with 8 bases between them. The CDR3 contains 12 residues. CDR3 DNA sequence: TGTGCCTCCGGAGGGAACACCGGGGAGCTGTTTTTT. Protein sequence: CASGGNTGELFF.

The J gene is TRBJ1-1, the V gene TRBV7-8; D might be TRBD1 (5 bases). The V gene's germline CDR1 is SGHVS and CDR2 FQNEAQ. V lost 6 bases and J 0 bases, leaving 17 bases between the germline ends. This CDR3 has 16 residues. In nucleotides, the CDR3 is TGTGCCAGCAGTAGAACCCAGCAGGGCGTGAACACTGAAGCTTTCTTT. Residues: CASSRTQQGVNTEAFF.

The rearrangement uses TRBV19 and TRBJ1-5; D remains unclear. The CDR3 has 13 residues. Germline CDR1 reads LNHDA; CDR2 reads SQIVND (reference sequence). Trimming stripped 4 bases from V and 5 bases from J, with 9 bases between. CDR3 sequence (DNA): TGTGCCAGTAGTAAGGACGGGGATCAGCCCCAGCATTTT. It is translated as CASSKDGDQPQHF. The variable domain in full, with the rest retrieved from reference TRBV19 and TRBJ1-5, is DGGITQSPKYLFRKEGQNVTLSCEQNLNHDAMYWYRQDPGQGLRLIYYSQIVNDFQKGDIAEGYSVSREKKESFPLTVTSAQKNPTAFYLCASSKDGDQPQHFGDGTRLSIL.

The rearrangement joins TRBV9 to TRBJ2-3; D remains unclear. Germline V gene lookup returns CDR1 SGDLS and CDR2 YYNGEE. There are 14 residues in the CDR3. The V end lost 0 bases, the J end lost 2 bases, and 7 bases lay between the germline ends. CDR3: CASSVARVTDTQYF. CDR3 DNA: TGTGCCAGCAGCGTAGCTCGGGTCACAGATACGCAGTATTTT. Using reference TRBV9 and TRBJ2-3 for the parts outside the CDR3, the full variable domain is DSGVTQTPKHLITATGQRVTLRCSPRSGDLSVYWYQQSLDQGLQFLIQYYNGEERAKGNILERFSAQQFPDLHSELNLSSLELGDSALYFCASSVARVTDTQYFGPGTRLTVL.

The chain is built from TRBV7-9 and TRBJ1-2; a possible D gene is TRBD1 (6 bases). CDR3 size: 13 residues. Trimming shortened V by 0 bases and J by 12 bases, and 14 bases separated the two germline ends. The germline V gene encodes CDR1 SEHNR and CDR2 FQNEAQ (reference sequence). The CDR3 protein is CASSLAQQGANTF. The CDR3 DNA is TGTGCCAGCAGCTTAGCCCAACAGGGTGCAAACACCTTC. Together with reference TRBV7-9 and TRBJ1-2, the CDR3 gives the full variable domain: DTGVSQNPRHKITKRGQNVTFRCDPISEHNRLYWYRQTLGQGPEFLTYFQNEAQLEKSRLLSDRFSAERPKGSFSTLEIQRTEQGDSAMYLCASSLAQQGANTFGSGTRLTVV.

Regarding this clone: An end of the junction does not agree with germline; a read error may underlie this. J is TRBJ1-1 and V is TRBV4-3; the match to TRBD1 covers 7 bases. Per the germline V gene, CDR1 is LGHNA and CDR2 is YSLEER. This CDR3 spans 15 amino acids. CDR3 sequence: CASSQYSGTAPQRIF. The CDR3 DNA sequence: TGCGCCAGCAGCCAATATTCCGGGACAGCACCACAAAGGATCTTT.

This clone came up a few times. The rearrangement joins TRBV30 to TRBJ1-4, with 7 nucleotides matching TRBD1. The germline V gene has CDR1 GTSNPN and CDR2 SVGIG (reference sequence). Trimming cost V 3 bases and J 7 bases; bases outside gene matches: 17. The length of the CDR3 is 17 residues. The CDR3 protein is CAWSPSNGLGGSEKLFF. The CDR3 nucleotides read TGTGCCTGGAGCCCTTCTAATGGGCTAGGGGGCAGTGAAAAACTGTTTTTT. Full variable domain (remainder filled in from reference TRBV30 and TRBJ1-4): SQTIHQWPATLVQPVGSPLSLECTVEGTSNPNLYWYRQAAGRGLQLLFYSVGIGQISSEVPQNLSASRPQDRQFILSSKKLLLSDSGFYLCAWSPSNGLGGSEKLFFGSGTQLSVL.

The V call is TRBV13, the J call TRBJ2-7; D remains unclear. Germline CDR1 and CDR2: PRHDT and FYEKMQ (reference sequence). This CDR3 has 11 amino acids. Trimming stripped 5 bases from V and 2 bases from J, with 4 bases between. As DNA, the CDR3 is TGTGCCAGCAGCCCCGCCTACGAGCAGTACTTC. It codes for CASSPAYEQYF. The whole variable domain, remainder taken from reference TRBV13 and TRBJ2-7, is AAGVIQSPRHLIKEKRETATLKCYPIPRHDTVYWYQQGPGQDPQFLISFYEKMQSDKGSIPDRFSAQQFSDYHSELNMSSLELGDSALYFCASSPAYEQYFGPGTRLTVT.

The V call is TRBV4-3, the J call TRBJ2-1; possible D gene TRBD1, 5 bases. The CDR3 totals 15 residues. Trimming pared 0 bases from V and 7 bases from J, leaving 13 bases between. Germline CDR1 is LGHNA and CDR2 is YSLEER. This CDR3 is CASSQDRAGWNEQFF. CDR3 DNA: TGCGCCAGCAGCCAAGATCGAGCAGGGTGGAATGAGCAGTTCTTC.

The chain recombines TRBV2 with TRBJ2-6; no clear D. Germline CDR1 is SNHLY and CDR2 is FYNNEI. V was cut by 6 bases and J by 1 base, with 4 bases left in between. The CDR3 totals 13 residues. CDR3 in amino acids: CASSTSGANVLTF. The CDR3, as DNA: TGTGCCAGCAGCACATCTGGGGCCAACGTCCTGACTTTC. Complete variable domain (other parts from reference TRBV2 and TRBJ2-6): EPEVTQTPSHQVTQMGQEVILRCVPISNHLYFYWYRQILGQKVEFLVSFYNNEISEKSEIFDDQFSVERPDGSNFTLKIRSTKLEDSAMYFCASSTSGANVLTFGAGSRLTVL.

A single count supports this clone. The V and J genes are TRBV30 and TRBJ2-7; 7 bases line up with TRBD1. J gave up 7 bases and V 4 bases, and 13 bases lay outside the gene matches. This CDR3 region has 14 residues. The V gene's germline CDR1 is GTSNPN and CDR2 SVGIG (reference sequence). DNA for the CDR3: TGTGCCTGGACTCCTCAATTTACAGGGGATGAGCAGTACTTC. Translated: CAWTPQFTGDEQYF.

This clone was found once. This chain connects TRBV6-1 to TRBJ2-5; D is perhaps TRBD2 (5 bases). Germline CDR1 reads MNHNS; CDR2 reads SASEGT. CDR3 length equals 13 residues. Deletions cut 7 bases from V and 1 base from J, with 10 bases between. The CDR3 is CASTPRVQETQYF. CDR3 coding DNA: TGTGCCAGCACCCCGCGGGTCCAAGAGACCCAGTACTTC.

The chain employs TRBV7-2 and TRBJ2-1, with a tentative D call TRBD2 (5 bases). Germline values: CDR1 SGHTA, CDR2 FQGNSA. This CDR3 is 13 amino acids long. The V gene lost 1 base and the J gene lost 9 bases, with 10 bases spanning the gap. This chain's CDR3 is CASSLGLATEQFF. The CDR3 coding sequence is TGTGCCAGCAGCTTAGGGCTAGCCACTGAGCAGTTCTTC.

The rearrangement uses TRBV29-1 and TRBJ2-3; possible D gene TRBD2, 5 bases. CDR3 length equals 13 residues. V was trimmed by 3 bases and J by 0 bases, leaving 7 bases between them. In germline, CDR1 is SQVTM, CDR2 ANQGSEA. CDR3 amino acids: CSVEGGSTDTQYF. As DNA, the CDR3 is TGCAGCGTTGAGGGCGGGAGCACAGATACGCAGTATTTT.

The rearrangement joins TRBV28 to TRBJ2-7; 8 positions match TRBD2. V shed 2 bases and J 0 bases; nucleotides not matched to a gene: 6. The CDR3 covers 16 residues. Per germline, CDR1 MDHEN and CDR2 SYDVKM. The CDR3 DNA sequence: TGTGCCAGCAGTTTACTCAAGCGGGAGCTCTCCTACGAGCAGTACTTC. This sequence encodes CASSLLKRELSYEQYF.

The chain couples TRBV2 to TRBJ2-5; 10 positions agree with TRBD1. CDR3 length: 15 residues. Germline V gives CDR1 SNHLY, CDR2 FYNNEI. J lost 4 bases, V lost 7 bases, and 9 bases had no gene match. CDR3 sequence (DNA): TGTGCCAGCATGGGGCGGGACAGGGGCCGAGAGACCCAGTACTTC. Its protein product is CASMGRDRGRETQYF.

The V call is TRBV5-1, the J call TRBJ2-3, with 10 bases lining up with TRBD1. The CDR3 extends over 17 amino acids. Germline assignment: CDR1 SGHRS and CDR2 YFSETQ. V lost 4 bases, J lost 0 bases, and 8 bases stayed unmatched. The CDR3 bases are TGCGCCAGCAGCCGCATAGGGACAGGGGCGAGCACAGATACGCAGTATTTT. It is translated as CASSRIGTGASTDTQYF.

DNA of the CDR3: TGTGCCAGTAGTAAGTTGGGAGGGCAGAGCAATCAGCCCCAGCATTTT. Translation: CASSKLGGQSNQPQHF. The V and J genes are TRBV19 and TRBJ1-5; D gene unclear. V was shortened by 4 bases and J by 1 base, with 14 bases between the two germline ends. CDR3 length equals 16 residues. Germline V gene sequence: CDR1 LNHDA, CDR2 SQIVND (reference sequence). The variable domain in full, completed from reference TRBV19 and TRBJ1-5, reads DGGITQSPKYLFRKEGQNVTLSCEQNLNHDAMYWYRQDPGQGLRLIYYSQIVNDFQKGDIAEGYSVSREKKESFPLTVTSAQKNPTAFYLCASSKLGGQSNQPQHFGDGTRLSIL.

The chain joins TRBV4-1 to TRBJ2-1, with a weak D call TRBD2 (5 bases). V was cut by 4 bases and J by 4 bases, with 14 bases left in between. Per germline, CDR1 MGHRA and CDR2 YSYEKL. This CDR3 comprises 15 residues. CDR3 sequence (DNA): TGCGCCAGCAGCCGGGGTTCAGGCGGGTACAATGAGCAGTTCTTC. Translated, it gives CASSRGSGGYNEQFF.

CDR3 amino acids: CAIRTSGSDEQYF. The DNA for the CDR3 is TGCGCCATCAGGACTAGCGGGAGTGACGAGCAGTACTTC. The chain links TRBV5-1 to TRBJ2-7; TRBD2 aligns across 13 bases. The CDR3 spans 13 residues. J gave up 5 bases and V 9 bases, and 5 bases lay outside the gene matches. CDR1 is SGHRS and CDR2 is YFSETQ in the germline V gene.

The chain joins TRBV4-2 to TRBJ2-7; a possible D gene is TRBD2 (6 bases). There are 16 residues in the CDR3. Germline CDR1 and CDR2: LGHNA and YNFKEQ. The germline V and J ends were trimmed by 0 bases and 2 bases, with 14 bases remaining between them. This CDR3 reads CASSQEDLWRAYEQYF. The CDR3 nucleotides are TGTGCCAGCAGCCAAGAGGATTTGTGGAGGGCCTACGAGCAGTACTTC.

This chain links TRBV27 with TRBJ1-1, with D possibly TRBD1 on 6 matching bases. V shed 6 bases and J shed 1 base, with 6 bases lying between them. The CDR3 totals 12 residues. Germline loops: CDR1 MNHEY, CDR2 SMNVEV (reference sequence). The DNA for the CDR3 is TGTGCCAGCAGACAGGGGAACACTGAAGCTTTCTTT. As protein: CASRQGNTEAFF.

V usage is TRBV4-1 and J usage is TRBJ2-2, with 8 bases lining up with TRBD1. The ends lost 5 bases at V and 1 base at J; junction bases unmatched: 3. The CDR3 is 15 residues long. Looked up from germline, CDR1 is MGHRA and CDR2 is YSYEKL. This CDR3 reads CASSTGQGNTGELFF. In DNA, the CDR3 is TGCGCCAGCAGCACCGGACAGGGGAACACCGGGGAGCTGTTTTTT.

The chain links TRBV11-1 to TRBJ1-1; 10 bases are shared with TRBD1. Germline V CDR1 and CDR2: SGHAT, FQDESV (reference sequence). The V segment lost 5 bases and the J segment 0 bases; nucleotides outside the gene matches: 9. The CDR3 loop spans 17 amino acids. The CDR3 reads CASSKGQGVLMNTEAFF. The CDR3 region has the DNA TGTGCCAGCAGCAAAGGACAGGGGGTGCTAATGAACACTGAAGCTTTCTTT.

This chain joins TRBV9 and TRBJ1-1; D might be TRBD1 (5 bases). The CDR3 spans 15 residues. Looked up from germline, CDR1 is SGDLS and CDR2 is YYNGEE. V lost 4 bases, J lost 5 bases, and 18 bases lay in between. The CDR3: CASSLEGQGSTEAFF. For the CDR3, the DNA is TGTGCCAGCAGCCTAGAAGGCCAGGGTTCGACTGAAGCTTTCTTT.